These 21 T cell receptor beta chains originate from one sample sequenced in a study of blood T cell repertoires in COVID-19 (dated by TCRdb to about 2020). Preparation of the library involved the immunoSEQ multiplex PCR assay. TCRdb carries this immuneACCESS record with in-frame sequences only. Its versions omit some clonotypes, under half of them owing to an unresolved V gene in the studies checked, with the rest unexplained. For this sample there are over 110,000 clones; nearly 90% appear just once. 1.8% of the sample is taken by the ten largest. Sequencing was performed on peripheral blood. These receptors all come from a man between 65 and 79 years old with acute or convalescent COVID-19.

This sequence joins TRBV15 and TRBJ1-4, with D hard to call. The V end was cut by 0 bases, the J end by 8 bases, with 7 bases between. The CDR3 extends over 13 amino acids. Germline assignment: CDR1 LNHNV and CDR2 YYDKDF (reference sequence). Here the CDR3 DNA reads TGTGCCACCAGCAGAGACCCGGGGGAAAAACTGTTTTTT. Protein: CATSRDPGEKLFF.

CDR3 sequence: CSGDRQEETQYF. The CDR3 DNA follows: TGCAGCGGGGACAGACAGGAAGAGACCCAGTACTTC. This chain joins TRBV29-1 and TRBJ2-5; 7 bases match TRBD1. The J segment lost 3 bases and the V segment lost 7 bases, leaving 5 bases of the junction unmatched. Germline CDR1 reads SQVTM; CDR2 reads ANQGSEA. The CDR3 covers 12 residues. Based on the CDR3 plus reference TRBV29-1 and TRBJ2-5, the full variable domain is SAVISQKPSRDICQRGTSLTIQCQVDSQVTMMFWYRQQPGQSLTLIATANQGSEATYESGFVIDKFPISRPNLTFSTLTVSNMSPEDSSIYLCSGDRQEETQYFGPGTRLLVL.

This chain uses TRBV10-3 with TRBJ1-2, with 7 bases that match TRBD1. After removal of 3 bases from V and 3 bases from J, the junction contained 4 bases not matched to a gene. Germline V gives CDR1 ENHRY, CDR2 SYGVKD. The length of the CDR3 is 14 residues. CDR3 loop: CAISDRQGDYGYTF. The CDR3 DNA sequence: TGTGCCATCAGTGACAGACAGGGTGACTATGGCTACACCTTC.

This chain joins TRBV2 and TRBJ2-3; 9 nucleotides line up with TRBD2. The CDR3 contains 15 residues. J lost 0 bases, V lost 5 bases, and 3 bases had no gene match. CDR1 SNHLY and CDR2 FYNNEI come from the germline V gene. The chain's CDR3 is CASSPRGGSTDTQYF. CDR3 nucleotides: TGTGCCAGCAGTCCGCGGGGGGGTAGCACAGATACGCAGTATTTT.

This chain connects TRBV5-1 to TRBJ1-2, with 7 nucleotides matching TRBD1. This CDR3 comprises 14 residues. CDR1 SGHRS and CDR2 YFSETQ come from the germline V gene. The trim removed 4 bases at V and 4 bases at J, leaving 7 bases unmatched. The CDR3 protein is CASSPSGQPYGYTF. The CDR3 nucleotides read TGCGCCAGCAGCCCCTCGGGACAGCCCTATGGCTACACCTTC.

This chain uses TRBV28 with TRBJ1-2; the D is unclear. The germline V gene encodes CDR1 MDHEN and CDR2 SYDVKM. Deletions cut 7 bases from V and 6 bases from J, with 18 bases between. This CDR3 is 14 amino acids long. Here the CDR3 DNA reads TGTGCCAGCATCACTCAACTGAGGTGGGATGGCTACACCTTC. Translated: CASITQLRWDGYTF.

This chain links TRBV28 with TRBJ1-1, with 7 bases matching TRBD1. Germline V gives CDR1 MDHEN, CDR2 SYDVKM. The CDR3 spans 13 residues. V shed 3 bases, J shed 3 bases, and the junction held 1 base outside the gene matches. CDR3 in DNA: TGTGCCAGCAGTTTGAGGGGGCACACTGAAGCTTTCTTT. It encodes CASSLRGHTEAFF.

CDR3 coding DNA: TGTGCCAGCAGCCAGGACACTCACCTCTCCTACGAGCAGTACTTC. Its protein is CASSQDTHLSYEQYF. The chain recombines TRBV7-9 with TRBJ2-7, with D maybe TRBD1 (5 bases). This CDR3 has 15 residues. Trimming left V 5 bases short and J 0 bases short, with 14 bases between. Germline CDR1 reads SEHNR; CDR2 reads FQNEAQ (reference sequence).

This chain joins TRBV7-2 and TRBJ2-3, with 10 bases fitting TRBD2. Losses at the gene ends were 4 bases for V and 1 base for J; bases not matched to a gene: 5. This CDR3 is 16 amino acids long. CDR1 SGHTA and CDR2 FQGNSA come from the germline V gene. The CDR3 DNA reads TGTGCCAGCAGCTGGACTAGCGGAGGGCGCACAGATACGCAGTATTTT. Translating gives CASSWTSGGRTDTQYF.

The chain uses TRBV14 and TRBJ2-1; 9 bases agree with TRBD1. The CDR3 has 14 amino acids. CDR1 is SGHDN and CDR2 is FVKESK in the germline V gene. The V and J ends lost 4 bases and 6 bases, in that order; junction bases with no gene match: 4. CDR3 nucleotide sequence: TGTGCCAGCAGCCGGGACAGGGTACTCAATGAGCAGTTCTTC. This gives the protein CASSRDRVLNEQFF.

This chain links TRBV5-1 with TRBJ2-1; TRBD1 aligns across 12 bases. With V trimmed by 2 bases and J by 9 bases, 6 bases remained unmatched. The CDR3 contains 15 residues. From germline, CDR1 is SGHRS and CDR2 YFSETQ. The CDR3 DNA follows: TGCGCCAGCAGCTTCTCTGGGACAGGGGGCGGTGAGCAGTTCTTC. Translated, it gives CASSFSGTGGGEQFF.

The chain employs TRBV7-2 and TRBJ2-5, with 11 bases aligning to TRBD1. V shed 1 base and J 6 bases; nucleotides not matched to a gene: 4. Per the germline V gene, CDR1 is SGHTA and CDR2 is FQGNSA. The CDR3 runs 15 residues. The CDR3 reads CASSLGTGGLKTQYF. CDR3 in DNA: TGTGCCAGCAGCTTAGGGACAGGGGGCTTAAAGACCCAGTACTTC.

The CDR3 is CATSADRGTDTQYF. DNA for the CDR3: TGTGCCACCAGTGCGGACAGGGGAACAGATACGCAGTATTTT. The chain uses TRBV24-1 and TRBJ2-3; 9 nucleotides match TRBD1. Germline V gene lookup returns CDR1 KGHDR and CDR2 SFDVKD. The CDR3 has 14 amino acids. The ends lost 5 bases at V and 3 bases at J; junction bases unmatched: 2.

This clone was seen just once. The rearrangement uses TRBV5-4 and TRBJ1-3, with unresolved D. Germline CDR1 is SGHNT and CDR2 is YYREEE (reference sequence). Between the trimmed V and J ends, which lost 4 bases and 2 bases, there was a span of 7 bases. This CDR3 region has 13 residues. The CDR3 DNA is TGTGCCAGCAGCCCAGGAACTGGAAACACCATATATTTT. Translated: CASSPGTGNTIYF.

This chain links TRBV19 with TRBJ1-1; 8 nucleotides line up with TRBD1. This CDR3 has 13 residues. Unmatched junction bases numbered 8, after V lost 9 bases and J lost 5 bases. CDR1 and CDR2 (germline): LNHDA, SQIVND (reference sequence). CDR3 residues: CASHRTGRTEAFF. Written as DNA, the CDR3 is TGTGCCAGCCACCGGACAGGGAGAACTGAAGCTTTCTTT.

This clone was found once. This sequence joins TRBV6-2 or TRBV6-3 and TRBJ2-5; D gene uncertain. Trimming stripped 6 bases from V and 6 bases from J, with 8 bases between. The germline V gene encodes CDR1 MNHEY and CDR2 SVGEGT. The CDR3 extends over 11 amino acids. CDR3 nucleotide sequence: TGTGCCAGCAGCCCCTTTCAGACCCAGTACTTC. Translation gives CASSPFQTQYF.

The chain uses TRBV7-9 and TRBJ2-5; 7 positions agree with TRBD1. CDR3 length equals 14 residues. CDR1 and CDR2 from the germline V gene are SEHNR and FQNEAQ (reference sequence). The ends lost 7 bases at V and 1 base at J; junction bases unmatched: 6. The CDR3 nucleotides are TGTGCCAGCACCCGAGGGACAGCCCAAGAGACCCAGTACTTC. Encoded protein: CASTRGTAQETQYF.

This clone is a singleton in its sample. V usage is TRBV10-3 and J usage is TRBJ2-1; 9 bases are a match to TRBD2. Germline assignment: CDR1 ENHRY and CDR2 SYGVKD. The CDR3 consists of 13 residues. With 8 bases clipped from V and 7 bases from J, the junction kept 6 bases outside the gene matches. CDR3 in DNA: TGTGCCATCGGGCGGGAGGGAAGGAATGAGCAGTTCTTC. Its translation is CAIGREGRNEQFF.

The chain has TRBV5-4 and TRBJ2-1; TRBD2 aligns across 9 bases. Trimming took 4 bases from V and 6 from J; bases not matched to a gene: 8. The CDR3 has 15 residues. Looked up from germline, CDR1 is SGHNT and CDR2 is YYREEE (reference sequence). DNA of the CDR3: TGTGCCAGCAGCCCAGCGGGGGGAGTGGGCAATGAGCAGTTCTTC. It is translated as CASSPAGGVGNEQFF.

The rearrangement uses TRBV28 and TRBJ1-2; tentative D call: TRBD1 (5 bases). Trimming removed 4 bases at V and 4 bases at J, with 10 bases between. The CDR3 has 13 residues. The germline V gene has CDR1 MDHEN and CDR2 SYDVKM. The CDR3 DNA follows: TGTGCCAGCAGTTCTGGGGGAGGCTATGGCTACACCTTC. Translation gives CASSSGGGYGYTF.

The chain is built from TRBV6-5 and TRBJ1-6; TRBD1 matches 10 bases. Trimming took 0 bases from V and 7 from J; bases not matched to a gene: 3. This CDR3 is 16 amino acids long. Per the germline V gene, CDR1 is MNHEY and CDR2 is SVGAGI. The CDR3 bases are TGTGCCAGCAGTTACTCGCGACAGGGGGCGAATTCACCCCTCCACTTT. Encoded protein: CASSYSRQGANSPLHF.